This T cell receptor (beta chain) is drawn from a study of beta chain features in type 1 diabetes. Regarding the study as a whole: Across patients, naive, central memory and Treg TCRB repertoires exhibited apparently greater similarity than was observed across healthy donors. Type 1 diabetes patients had moderately but significantly shorter TCRB CDR3s in all four CD4+ subsets.

Worth noting for this clone: Its antigen remains unknown.

In all sorted populations, purity surpassed 95%. cDNA synthesis used the whole RNA isolate, giving expressed TCRB sequences. Generated by immunoSEQ multiplex PCR, the TCRdb table keeps only in-frame clones and is missing some. The sample includes under 350,000 clones, about 24% of them seen just once. Germline V gives CDR1 KGHSH, CDR2 LQKENI. There are 13 residues in the CDR3. Trimming shortened V by 4 bases and J by 5 bases, and 11 bases separated the two germline ends. The receptor was derived from a woman aged 25 to 39 with type 1 diabetes. Sequencing was carried out using naive CD4+ T cells from blood. The V gene is TRBV18, the J gene TRBJ2-5; no clear D gene. CDR3 region: CASSRRPEETQYF. DNA of the CDR3: TGTGCCAGCTCACGTCGACCGGAGGAGACCCAGTACTTC.